What follows describes a single T cell receptor beta chain. Its antigen remains undetermined. Per-nucleotide qualities are absent, and no much larger clonotype sits a single base away. To be included, a participant needed at least one PBMC sample from before ART initiation plus at least two post-ART samples. All participants with HIV were treated in the United States of America. Before DNA extraction, cryopreserved samples containing roughly 0.9-10 million PBMC were thawed and washed. At the time of the earliest PBMC sample, participants with HIV were aged between roughly 20 and 60 years. Each participant contributed PBMC samples from 1-4 timepoints before ART initiation and 2-8 timepoints after ART initiation, with a median of 7 samples. For every participant, serial HIV viral load, CD4+ T-cell count, ART history and demographic data were obtained. Using a Qiagen kit on a QIAcube, genomic DNA was extracted from unsorted PBMC, with samples processed in batches of 12.

This sample was taken from a study of long-term antiretroviral therapy in people with HIV (dated by TCRdb to 2021 to 2024). Notes on the research overall: The earliest samples were collected roughly a decade before the 2015 WHO recommendation for immediate ART, at a time when ART was usually postponed until CD4 counts fell. A retrospective serial study tested whether changes in peripheral blood TRB repertoire composition and diversity were associated with ART initiation and durable HIV suppression. The cohort contributed about 190 cryopreserved PBMC samples from about 30 adults with confirmed HIV infection, collected serially over a mean of about six years (range 1-12). About 35% of the 30 participants with HIV were female. Test extractions of a monoclonal T-cell line alongside under 35 polyclonal samples showed no cross-contamination during QIAcube processing.

Here is what the overall study found, with its caveats: ART initiation was associated with a significant increase in TRB diversity, but diversity stayed significantly below transplant donor controls even after long-term ART. HIV repertoires had narrower CDR3 length ranges than controls, and the network structure suggested an antigen-experienced repertoire that shifted only slightly toward naive after ART. Since PBMC availability was limited, sequencing covered only the TCR beta chain, with no alpha chain pairing. Expanded TRB clones identified before ART initiation dominated the repertoire across all time points, though the dominance fluctuated and decreased in many PLHIV after ART. The samples span the years 2004 to 2017, and the ART regimens used at that time may not be as effective as current regimens. Inferences about post-ART repertoire changes were limited because no data were available on ART adherence, viral resistance or therapy changes. Because cell numbers in pre-ART samples were limited, unsorted PBMC were profiled instead of sorted CD4+ and CD8+ T cells.

Sequencing of the TRB variable region was done with the immunoSEQ hsTCRB v3.0 assay at survey level resolution. The targeted TRB sequencing depth was about 40,000-55,000 T-cell genomes per sample. TRB libraries were pooled and sequenced on an Illumina MiSeq using a v3 150-cycle kit. The authors' pipeline ran thus. Analysis of repertoires was carried out in R inside a reproducible Nextflow workflow spanning QC, data transformation and analysis. Custom analyses were implemented in LymphoSeq2, an R package for AIRR-Seq data exploration. A few samples yielding fewer than 5000 total TRB sequences were excluded, leaving around 190 analyzed HIV repertoires. Among the 180 to 200 HIV repertoires that were kept, 59 were collected before ART initiation and over 120 were collected after ART initiation. Repertoires were downsampled to 5000 TRB nucleotide sequences, and summary statistics were averaged over 100 downsampling iterations. Only TRB sequences with CDR3 regions of at least seven amino acids were retained for analysis. Diversity was measured with a Shannon entropy-derived clonality score and the Gini coefficient. In the repertoire networks, any two of the top 5000 CDR3 amino acid sequences were linked whenever the two sequences differed by an edit distance of one. For TRB CDR3 amino acid sequences, GLIPH2 was used to predict antigen specificity groups and MHC restriction. CDR3 amino acid sequences were matched against VDJdb and McPAS-TCR to flag known CMV, EBV, HIV or tissue antigen associations. Pre-ART, post-ART and control groups were compared with Wilcoxon signed-rank tests and Holm-Bonferroni correction. TCRdb retrieved this table from immuneACCESS and kept in-frame rearrangements only. Not all clones are present; in checked studies, unresolved V genes account for under half, and no reason is known for the remainder. That table furnishes V, J and clone size, whereas the DNA furnished D and trimming. This sample has approximately 11,000 clones in its table, and 76% of those were observed once. Around 20% of the sample belongs to the ten largest clones.

Sample: unsorted PBMCs, taken at the start of antiretroviral therapy, before treatment. The sequence derives from a man younger than 45 with HIV.

The DNA sequence reads TGCAGCGTCGGTTCTCCCGGGACTAGGCATGAGCAGTTCTTC. Its translation is CSVGSPGTRHEQFF. In this chain, TRBV29-1 is recombined with TRBJ2-1; 8 nucleotides in the junction match TRBD2. CDR1 SQVTM and CDR2 ANQGSEA were looked up in the germline V gene. V is trimmed back by 6 bases and J by 8 bases, and the junction contains 12 bases that no gene match accounts for. The CDR3 spans 14 residues, from the cysteine through the phenylalanine. Kept here is only the CDR3 DNA, which spans 42 bases and is read in frame from base 1.